The 21 T cell receptor beta chains in this list originate from one sample, sequenced in a study of early T cells in non-severe SARS-CoV-2 infection. TCRdb used MiXCR to reprocess the 5' RACE reads, holding one entry per CDR3 protein. This sample has about 48,000 distinct CDR3 sequences; 7.7% occur once, and the top ten carry 5% to 6.5%. The sequencing input was whole blood. The receptors come from an adult who was a healthcare worker with PCR-confirmed SARS-CoV-2 infection or an uninfected control (not recorded which).

The rearrangement links TRBV28 to TRBJ2-5; 8 nucleotides agree with TRBD1. CDR3 size: 14 residues. Germline lookup yields CDR1 MDHEN and CDR2 SYDVKM. Trimming at V came to 3 bases and at J to 5 bases, leaving 5 bases not matched to a gene. The CDR3 DNA sequence: TGTGCCAGCAGTTTCGGGGACAGGTTGGAGACCCAGTACTTC. Translating gives CASSFGDRLETQYF. Full variable domain (outside the CDR3, taken from reference TRBV28 and TRBJ2-5): DVKVTQSSRYLVKRTGEKVFLECVQDMDHENMFWYRQDPGLGLRLIYFSYDVKMKEKGDIPEGYSVSREKKERFSLILESASTNQTSMYLCASSFGDRLETQYFGPGTRLLVL.

This clonotype was recorded many times. The rearrangement links TRBV10-3 to TRBJ2-1; 12 bases line up with TRBD2. CDR3 length: 17 residues. Germline V gene data show CDR1 as ENHRY and CDR2 as SYGVKD. The J segment lost 3 bases and the V segment lost 5 bases, leaving 8 bases of the junction unmatched. The CDR3 region is CAISFGLAGSIYNEQFF. The CDR3 DNA sequence: TGTGCCATCAGTTTCGGACTAGCGGGGTCCATCTACAATGAGCAGTTCTTC.

As regards this clonotype: Since a much larger clone is just one base distant, this may be a read error. The chain links TRBV20-1 to TRBJ2-1; 7 bases are a match to TRBD1. This CDR3 contains 14 residues. CDR1 and CDR2 from the germline V gene are DFQATT and SNEGSKA (reference sequence). The trim removed 6 bases at V and 2 bases at J, leaving 7 bases unmatched. In DNA form, the CDR3 reads TGCAGTGCCGCTAGCAGGGGGACCTACAATGAGCAGTTCTTC. Amino acids: CSAASRGTYNEQFF.

This clonotype was detected many times. The chain uses TRBV10-3 and TRBJ2-3; D may be TRBD1 or TRBD2 (5 bases each). Germline V gene sequence: CDR1 ENHRY, CDR2 SYGVKD. This CDR3 has 13 amino acids. The V gene lost 2 bases and the J gene lost 4 bases, with 7 bases spanning the gap. This CDR3 is CAISEGTPDTQYF. In DNA form, the CDR3 reads TGTGCCATCAGTGAGGGGACGCCAGATACGCAGTATTTT.

The sample holds many counts of this clonotype. The genes are TRBV3-1 and TRBJ2-1, with TRBD2 identical over 12 bases. The V segment lost 5 bases and the J segment 7 bases; nucleotides outside the gene matches: 9. The CDR3 runs to 16 residues. The germline gives CDR1 LGHDT, CDR2 YNNKEL (reference sequence). CDR3 loop: CASSTTSGGFGNEQFF. CDR3 coding DNA: TGTGCCAGCAGCACGACTAGCGGGGGTTTTGGGAATGAGCAGTTCTTC.

The table lists this clonotype with many counts. The rearrangement uses TRBV6-6 and TRBJ2-2, with D possibly being TRBD2 (6 bases). Trimming shortened V by 7 bases and J by 0 bases, and 12 bases separated the two germline ends. CDR1 and CDR2 (germline): MNHNY, SVGAGI (reference sequence). The CDR3 is made up of 15 amino acids. For the CDR3, the DNA is TGTGCCAGCACCATAGCGGTGACGAACACCGGGGAGCTGTTTTTT. This translates into CASTIAVTNTGELFF.

This clonotype was observed at least ten times. V and J are TRBV3-1 and TRBJ2-7; 9 bases line up with TRBD2. Germline loops: CDR1 LGHDT, CDR2 YNNKEL (reference sequence). V was clipped by 0 bases and J by 7 bases; unmatched bases: 16. The CDR3 length is 18 residues. Here the CDR3 reads CASSQERIAGATPLEQYF. The CDR3, as DNA: TGTGCCAGCAGCCAAGAAAGGATAGCGGGGGCGACTCCTCTTGAGCAGTACTTC.

This clonotype was observed at least ten times. The chain uses TRBV27 and TRBJ1-3; 8 bases are a match to TRBD1. The CDR3 is made up of 17 amino acids. The V and J ends lost 5 bases and 0 bases, in that order; junction bases with no gene match: 9. Germline CDR1 is MNHEY and CDR2 is SMNVEV (reference sequence). The CDR3 coding sequence is TGTGCCAGCAGTAGAAACGCAGGGGGCAGCTCTGGAAACACCATATATTTT. Its protein is CASSRNAGGSSGNTIYF.

This clonotype has only a few counts. This chain connects TRBV24-1 to TRBJ1-1; tentative D call: TRBD1 (5 bases). This CDR3 comprises 12 residues. Trimming shortened V by 4 bases and J by 7 bases, and 9 bases separated the two germline ends. Germline CDR1 is KGHDR and CDR2 is SFDVKD. The CDR3 spells CATSEKGIEAFF. For the CDR3, the DNA is TGTGCCACCAGTGAAAAGGGGATTGAAGCTTTCTTT.

The chain combines TRBV10-1 with TRBJ2-5; D possibly uses TRBD1 or TRBD2 (6 bases each). V lost 3 bases, J lost 4 bases, and 12 bases lay in between. Germline V CDR1 and CDR2: WNHNN, SYGVQD (reference sequence). This CDR3 has 14 amino acids. The DNA of the CDR3 is TGCGCCAGCAGTGAAGGGGGGCCAGGAGAGACCCAGTACTTC. Translation gives CASSEGGPGETQYF.

This rearrangement joins TRBV6-2 or TRBV6-3 to TRBJ2-5; 7 bases map to TRBD1. V was pared by 4 bases and J by 2 bases, with 4 bases of the junction left unmatched. The V gene's germline CDR1 is MNHEY and CDR2 SVGEGT. CDR3 size: 14 residues. For the CDR3, the DNA is TGTGCCAGCAGTTTGATGGGACAGCAAGAGACCCAGTACTTC. As protein: CASSLMGQQETQYF.

The rearrangement joins TRBV7-9 to TRBJ1-1; no reliable D call. The CDR3 runs to 13 residues. With 2 bases removed from V and 5 bases from J, the gap between germline ends came to 9 bases. From germline, CDR1 is SEHNR and CDR2 FQNEAQ (reference sequence). The CDR3 coding sequence is TGTGCCAGCAGCTTAATCATCAGAACTGAAGCTTTCTTT. Translation: CASSLIIRTEAFF. The whole variable domain, remainder taken from reference TRBV7-9 and TRBJ1-1, is DTGVSQNPRHKITKRGQNVTFRCDPISEHNRLYWYRQTLGQGPEFLTYFQNEAQLEKSRLLSDRFSAERPKGSFSTLEIQRTEQGDSAMYLCASSLIIRTEAFFGQGTRLTVV.

This clonotype showed up many times. The CDR3 loop reads CASQREWELKESSYNEQFF. The CDR3 DNA is TGTGCCAGTCAGAGGGAATGGGAACTTAAAGAGTCCTCCTACAATGAGCAGTTCTTC. V is TRBV6-5 and J is TRBJ2-1; D perhaps matches TRBD2 (5 bases). This CDR3 region has 19 residues. V lost 9 bases, J lost 0 bases, and 27 bases lay in between. In germline, CDR1 is MNHEY, CDR2 SVGAGI.

In this sample, this clonotype turned up many times. V and J are TRBV9 and TRBJ2-1; 8 nucleotides align to TRBD2. This CDR3 is 16 amino acids long. Germline loops: CDR1 SGDLS, CDR2 YYNGEE. With V trimmed by 2 bases and J by 0 bases, 4 bases remained unmatched. CDR3 nucleotides: TGTGCCAGCAGCGTCTACAGCGGGGGCTCCTACAATGAGCAGTTCTTC. Its translation: CASSVYSGGSYNEQFF.

The chain joins TRBV11-3 to TRBJ2-5; D gene unclear. The V and J ends lost 1 base and 4 bases respectively, with 10 bases between them. There are 14 residues in the CDR3. Germline loops: CDR1 SGHNT, CDR2 YENEEA. This chain's CDR3 is CASSLVLVPETQYF. The CDR3 nucleotides are TGTGCCAGCAGCTTAGTGCTGGTTCCAGAGACCCAGTACTTC. The full variable domain, in which reference TRBV11-3 and TRBJ2-5 provide the parts outside the CDR3, is EAGVVQSPRYKIIEKKQPVAFWCNPISGHNTLYWYLQNLGQGPELLIRYENEEAVDDSQLPKDRFSAERLKGVDSTLKIQPAELGDSAVYLCASSLVLVPETQYFGPGTRLLVL.

Ten or more counts support this clonotype. This sequence joins TRBV6-2 or TRBV6-3 and TRBJ2-1; D possibly corresponds to TRBD1 (6 bases). This CDR3 is built from 15 residues. V lost 8 bases, J lost 2 bases, and 16 bases lay in between. Germline CDR1 reads MNHEY; CDR2 reads SVGEGT. CDR3 coding DNA: TGTGCCAGCCGCGTACGAAGGGACACCTACAATGAGCAGTTCTTC. Protein: CASRVRRDTYNEQFF.

The genes are TRBV6-4 and TRBJ2-2, with 9 bases matching TRBD1. CDR3 length: 15 amino acids. J gave up 6 bases and V 4 bases, and 6 bases lay outside the gene matches. Per the germline V gene, CDR1 is MRHNA and CDR2 is SNTAGT. The CDR3 DNA reads TGTGCCAGCAGTGGAGGGACAGGGAGCGCCGGGGAGCTGTTTTTT. Its protein product is CASSGGTGSAGELFF.

This clonotype came up a few times. The J gene is TRBJ1-1, the V gene TRBV6-2 or TRBV6-3; D possibly corresponds to TRBD1 (6 bases). Germline V gives CDR1 MNHEY, CDR2 SVGEGT. The CDR3 sequence is 12 residues long. V was cut by 7 bases and J by 5 bases, with 11 bases left in between. The CDR3 region has the DNA TGTGCCAGCATGGGGGCGCGGACTGAAGCTTTCTTT. This translates into CASMGARTEAFF.

This clonotype has a handful of counts. The chain uses TRBV2 and TRBJ2-4; D remains ambiguous. The V gene's germline CDR1 is SNHLY and CDR2 FYNNEI. There are 13 residues in the CDR3. V was trimmed by 9 bases and J by 0 bases, leaving 9 bases between them. This CDR3 is CASSDKAKNIQYF. DNA of the CDR3: TGTGCCAGTTCCGACAAAGCCAAAAACATTCAGTACTTC.

This clonotype showed up just a few times. Here the CDR3 reads CAIRDDVGGENSPLHF. The DNA for the CDR3 is TGTGCCATCAGGGATGACGTTGGGGGAGAAAATTCACCCCTCCACTTT. This chain links TRBV10-3 with TRBJ1-6; perhaps TRBD1 as D (5 bases). Trimming removed 6 bases at V and 7 bases at J, with 19 bases between. In germline, CDR1 is ENHRY, CDR2 SYGVKD. This CDR3 has 16 residues.

The rearrangement links TRBV6-5 to TRBJ2-2; TRBD1 matches at 10 bases. V gave up 6 bases and J gave up 5 bases; unmatched junction bases: 6. Germline V lookup: CDR1 MNHEY, CDR2 SVGAGI. The CDR3 is made up of 15 amino acids. CDR3: CASRVDRGLTGELFF. The CDR3 DNA is TGTGCCAGCAGAGTCGACAGGGGGCTTACCGGGGAGCTGTTTTTT.